Presented here are 10 T cell receptor beta chains from one specimen sequenced in a study of siplizumab effects on memory and regulatory T cells. No antigen is known for these receptors. The assay was immunoSEQ multiplex PCR, and TCRdb's table has in-frame clones only and misses some. The sample has about 10,000 clones; approximately 44% are singletons. Mixed lymphocyte reaction cells were cocultured at 37°C for more than five days. The sequencing input was CFSE-low (dividing) CD4+ T cells sorted from an allogeneic mixed lymphocyte reaction. The source of these receptors is a human donor in good health; the cells came from an allogeneic mixed lymphocyte reaction.

V usage is TRBV6-5 and J usage is TRBJ1-1, with D unclear. Germline CDR1 is MNHEY and CDR2 is SVGAGI. The CDR3 runs to 13 residues. The V gene lost 7 bases and the J gene lost 6 bases, with 15 bases spanning the gap. CDR3 nucleotide sequence: TGTGCCAGCACCTACTCACGTCTCGCTGAAGCTTTCTTT. It specifies CASTYSRLAEAFF.

Relative to its sample, this clone is medium-sized. The genes are TRBV28 and TRBJ2-7, with 7 bases aligning to TRBD1. CDR3 length: 15 amino acids. Germline V CDR1 and CDR2: MDHEN, SYDVKM. The junction had 11 bases not matched to a gene; V was cut back by 7 bases and J by 2 bases. The CDR3 reads CASNIPGQRTYEQYF. Written as DNA, the CDR3 is TGTGCCAGCAATATACCGGGACAGAGGACCTACGAGCAGTACTTC.

This clone qualifies as medium-sized (0.01 to 0.1%). The chain's CDR3 is CASRRQGADTQYF. CDR3 DNA: TGTGCCAGCAGACGCCAGGGAGCCGATACGCAGTATTTT. J is TRBJ2-3 and V is TRBV14; either TRBD1 or TRBD2 may fit D (5 bases each). The CDR3 loop spans 13 amino acids. V was cut by 6 bases and J by 6 bases, with 13 bases left in between. Germline V gene data show CDR1 as SGHDN and CDR2 as FVKESK.

The V call is TRBV7-2, the J call TRBJ2-3; TRBD2 might be the D (5 bases). V was cut by 2 bases and J by 0 bases, with 9 bases left in between. This CDR3 comprises 15 residues. From germline, CDR1 is SGHTA and CDR2 FQGNSA. The CDR3 coding sequence is TGTGCCAGCAGCTTATGGGAGTTGAGCACAGATACGCAGTATTTT. Translating it yields CASSLWELSTDTQYF.

The genes are TRBV27 and TRBJ1-1; 7 bases align to TRBD1. Germline values: CDR1 MNHEY, CDR2 SMNVEV (reference sequence). V shed 0 bases, J shed 5 bases, and the junction held 12 bases outside the gene matches. The CDR3 loop spans 17 amino acids. As DNA, the CDR3 is TGTGCCAGCAGTTTATCGGCGAGGCCAGGGGGACGTACTGAAGCTTTCTTT. This encodes CASSLSARPGGRTEAFF.

This clone has a handful of counts. The sample contains more than one DNA sequence encoding this CDR3. The CDR3 is CASSLKTEKLFF. CDR3 nucleotides: TGTGCCAGCAGCCTTAAGACCGAAAAACTGTTTTTT. The V gene is TRBV28, the J gene TRBJ1-4; D is undetermined. The V gene lost 6 bases and the J gene lost 8 bases, with 10 bases spanning the gap. The V gene's germline CDR1 is MDHEN and CDR2 SYDVKM. The CDR3 contains 12 residues.

J is TRBJ2-5 and V is TRBV15; D gene unclear. CDR3 size: 14 residues. Deletions cut 0 bases from V and 1 base from J, with 6 bases between. The germline V gene encodes CDR1 LNHNV and CDR2 YYDKDF (reference sequence). CDR3 in DNA: TGTGCCACCAGCAGAGACGAGGCCCAAGAGACCCAGTACTTC. It yields the protein CATSRDEAQETQYF.

The chain is built from TRBV2 and TRBJ1-5, with a tentative D call TRBD1 (6 bases). The CDR3 has 14 residues. Trimming pared 6 bases from V and 6 bases from J, leaving 15 bases between. Germline CDR1 reads SNHLY; CDR2 reads FYNNEI. The CDR3 is CASRLQGLSQPQHF. DNA of the CDR3: TGTGCCAGCAGGTTACAGGGTCTGTCTCAGCCCCAGCATTTT. Filled out from reference TRBV2 and TRBJ1-5, the complete variable domain reads EPEVTQTPSHQVTQMGQEVILRCVPISNHLYFYWYRQILGQKVEFLVSFYNNEISEKSEIFDDQFSVERPDGSNFTLKIRSTKLEDSAMYFCASRLQGLSQPQHFGDGTRLSIL.

This clone was observed once. A read error may account for a junction end that differs from germline. The chain's CDR3 is CASSLRTGRGFYERYF. In nucleotides, the CDR3 is TGTGCCAGCAGTTTACGGACAGGTCGGGGCTTTTACGAGCGGTACTTC. This chain links TRBV27 with TRBJ2-7; 7 nucleotides align to TRBD1. The CDR3 has 16 amino acids. Germline V lookup: CDR1 MNHEY, CDR2 SMNVEV (reference sequence).

This clone counts as medium-sized (0.01 to 0.1%). The genes are TRBV18 and TRBJ1-2, with 11 bases fitting TRBD1. V lost 3 bases to trimming and J lost 5 bases; unmatched junction nucleotides: 11. The germline gives CDR1 KGHSH, CDR2 LQKENI. The CDR3 is made up of 17 amino acids. In DNA, the CDR3 is TGTGCCAGCTCACCGACCCCCGGGACAGGGGGAAGGTATGGCTACACCTTC. Residues: CASSPTPGTGGRYGYTF.